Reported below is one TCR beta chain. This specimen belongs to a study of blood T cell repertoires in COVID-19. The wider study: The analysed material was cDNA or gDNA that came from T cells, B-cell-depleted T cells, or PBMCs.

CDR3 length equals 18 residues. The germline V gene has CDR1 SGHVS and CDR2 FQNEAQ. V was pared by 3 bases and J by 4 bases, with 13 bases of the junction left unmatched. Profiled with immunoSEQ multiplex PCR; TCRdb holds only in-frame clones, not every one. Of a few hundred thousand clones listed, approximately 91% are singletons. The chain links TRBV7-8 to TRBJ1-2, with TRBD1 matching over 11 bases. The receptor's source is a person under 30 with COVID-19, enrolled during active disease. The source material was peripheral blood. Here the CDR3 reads CASSFNPGQGDSSYGYTF. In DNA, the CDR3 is TGTGCCAGCAGCTTTAATCCGGGACAGGGGGATTCCTCCTATGGCTACACCTTC. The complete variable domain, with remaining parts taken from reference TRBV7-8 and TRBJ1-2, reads GAGVSQSPRYKVAKRGQDVALRCDPISGHVSLFWYQQALGQGPEFLTYFQNEAQLDKSGLPSDRFFAERPEGSVSTLKIQRTQQEDSAVYLCASSFNPGQGDSSYGYTFGSGTRLTVV.